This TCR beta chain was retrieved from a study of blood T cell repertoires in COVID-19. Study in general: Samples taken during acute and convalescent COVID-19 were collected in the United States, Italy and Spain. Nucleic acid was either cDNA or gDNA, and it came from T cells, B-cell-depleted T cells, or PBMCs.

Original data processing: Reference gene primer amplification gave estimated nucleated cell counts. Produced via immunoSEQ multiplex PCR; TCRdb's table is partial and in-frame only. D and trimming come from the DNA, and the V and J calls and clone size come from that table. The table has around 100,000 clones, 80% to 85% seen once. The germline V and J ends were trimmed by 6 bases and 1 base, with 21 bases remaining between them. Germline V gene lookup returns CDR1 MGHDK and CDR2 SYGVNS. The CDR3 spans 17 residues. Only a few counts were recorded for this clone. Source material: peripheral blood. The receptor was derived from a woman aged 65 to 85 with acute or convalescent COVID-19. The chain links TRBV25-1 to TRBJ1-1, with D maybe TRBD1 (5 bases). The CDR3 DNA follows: TGTGCCAGCAGGGGCTTGGGGACGGGGGGAAAGAACACTGAAGCTTTCTTT. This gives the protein CASRGLGTGGKNTEAFF. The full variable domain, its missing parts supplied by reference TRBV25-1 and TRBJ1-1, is EADIYQTPRYLVIGTGKKITLECSQTMGHDKMYWYQQDPGMELHLIHYSYGVNSTEKGDLSSESTVSRIRTEHFPLTLESARPSHTSQYLCASRGLGTGGKNTEAFFGQGTRLTVV.